This section outlines one T cell receptor beta chain sequence together with its context. Its antigen is not known. This sample is part of a study of CXCR3-negative and CXCR3-positive naive CD8 T cells. Via 5' RACE with UMI labels, TRB cDNA libraries were prepared. After re-calling the 5' RACE reads, TCRdb lists one entry per CDR3 protein, DNA absent. The sample data list tens of thousands of distinct CDR3 sequences. Findings of the study overall: Greater hydrophobicity was found in TRB CDR3s of CXCR3-positive naive cells than of CXCR3-negative naive cells.

The clonotype was recovered from a human donor in good health. Some clones in this sample may be carry-over from other donors' samples. The specimen sequenced was naive CXCR3+ CD8+ T cells from blood. Indicated subset: CD45RO-CCR7+CD27+CD95- naive CD8+ T cells expressing CXCR3 (TNR3+).

The CDR3 sequence: CASSISVLGNQPQHF. V and J are TRBV19 and TRBJ1-5. This CDR3 is built from 15 residues. Germline lookup yields CDR1 LNHDA and CDR2 SQIVND (reference sequence).